This record looks at one T cell receptor (beta chain) sequence and its context. The data are from a study of brain T cells in children with intractable seizures. Libraries were prepared by immunoSEQ multiplex PCR; TCRdb keeps only in-frame clonotypes and omits some of them. The table records around 80,000 clones, about 93% of them present only once. From germline, CDR1 is MNHEY and CDR2 SMNVEV (reference sequence). The ends were cut back, 3 bases at V and 0 bases at J, with 9 bases in the middle. This CDR3 spans 14 amino acids. This rearrangement joins TRBV27 to TRBJ2-7; D is unclear. The sample in question was peripheral blood, obtained at surgery. This TCR came from a girl aged 2 to 10 with Rasmussen encephalitis and intractable seizures. Written as DNA, the CDR3 is TGTGCCAGCAGTTTTGTCGGCAGCTCCTACGAGCAGTACTTC. It translates to CASSFVGSSYEQYF.